This T cell receptor beta chain was sequenced during a study of blood T cell repertoires in COVID-19 (dated by TCRdb to 2020 to 2021). A note on the overall study: Collaborator samples came from the United States, Italy and Spain and covered acute and convalescent phases of COVID-19. Subjects who had been exposed to COVID-19, were actively infected with it, or had recovered from it provided the deeply sampled blood TCRbeta repertoires that made up the dataset. The samples were drawn from the first 160 participants of the ongoing ImmuneRACE study and from over 950 subjects provided by 6 global collaborators. Where HLA class I and class II types were available, the types were taken from metadata supplied by the sample provider, not from assay-based typing. The repertoires were made available in a free public database intended to serve as a resource for research on the immune response to SARS-CoV-2. The sample metadata nearly always contained a de-identified subject ID, COVID-19 status, age in years and sex. The prospective study material was composed of cDNA or gDNA derived from T cells, B-cell-depleted T cells, or PBMCs.

The collaborating institutions used their own protocols to collect whole blood in K2EDTA tubes. For TCRbeta analysis, collaborators shipped samples as frozen whole blood, isolated PBMCs, or DNA extracted from either of those sample types. Measured from the cysteine to the phenylalanine, the CDR3 is 14 residues long. The entry retains the CDR3 DNA only, 42 bases that are in frame from base 1. CDR1 and CDR2, looked up from the germline V gene, are MDHEN and SYDVKM. Cut back by 5 bases and 5 bases, the V and J ends lie 15 bases apart. Regarding this clone: Its cognate antigen has yet to be identified. Base qualities are not provided; no much larger clone lies one nucleotide away.

What the research found in general, with its limitations: The amount of clinical and demographic metadata varied by source and participant and was provided uncurated.

TCRbeta CDR3 regions were amplified from genomic DNA using the immunoSEQ Assay, a bias-controlled multiplex PCR. On the study's bioinformatics: Within the assay, amplification of reference gene primers was used to estimate how many nucleated cells each sample contained. Sequence reads were collapsed and filtered to measure the absolute abundance of every unique TCRbeta CDR3 rearrangement. For each sample, productive Simpson clonality was calculated by taking the square root of Simpson's diversity index across productive rearrangements. The immuneACCESS repertoire file appears here via TCRdb, limited to in-frame rearrangements. These files lack a portion of the clones; in checked studies, under half of the deficit traces to unresolved V genes, and the cause of the others is not known. D and trimming were read from the DNA, whereas the V and J calls and clone size are those reported in that table. This sample comprises about 89,000 clones, around 93% of them detected only once. The ten top clones hold around 2.5% of the sample.

The receptor was isolated from a human donor with active COVID-19. The donor label of this sample is uncertain. Sequenced input: peripheral blood. The chain couples TRBV28 to TRBJ2-5; possibly the D gene is TRBD1, per 6 matching bases. The CDR3 protein is CASSIQGYGETQYF. The nucleotide sequence is given as TGTGCCAGCAGTATACAGGGTTACGGGGAGACCCAGTACTTC.